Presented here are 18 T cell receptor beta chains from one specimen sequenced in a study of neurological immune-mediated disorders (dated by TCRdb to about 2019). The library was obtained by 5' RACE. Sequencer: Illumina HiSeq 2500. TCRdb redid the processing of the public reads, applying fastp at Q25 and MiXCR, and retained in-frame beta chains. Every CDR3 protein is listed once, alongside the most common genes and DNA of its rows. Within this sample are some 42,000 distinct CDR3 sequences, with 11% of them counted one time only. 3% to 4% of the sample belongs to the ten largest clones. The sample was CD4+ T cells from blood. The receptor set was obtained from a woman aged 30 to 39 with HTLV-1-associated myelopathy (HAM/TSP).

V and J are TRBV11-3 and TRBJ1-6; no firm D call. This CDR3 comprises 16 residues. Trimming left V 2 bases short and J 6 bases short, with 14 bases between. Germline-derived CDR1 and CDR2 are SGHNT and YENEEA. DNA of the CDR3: TGTGCCAGCAGCTTAAACAAAATTGAAGTTAATTCACCCCTCCACTTT. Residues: CASSLNKIEVNSPLHF. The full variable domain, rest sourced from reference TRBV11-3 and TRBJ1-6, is EAGVVQSPRYKIIEKKQPVAFWCNPISGHNTLYWYLQNLGQGPELLIRYENEEAVDDSQLPKDRFSAERLKGVDSTLKIQPAELGDSAVYLCASSLNKIEVNSPLHFGNGTRLTVT.

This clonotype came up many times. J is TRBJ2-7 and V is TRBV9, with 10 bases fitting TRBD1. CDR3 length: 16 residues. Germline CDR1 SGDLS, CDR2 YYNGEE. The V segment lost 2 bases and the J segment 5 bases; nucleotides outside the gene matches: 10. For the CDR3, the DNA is TGTGCCAGCAGCGTCGCGCCTTGGGACAGGGGCCACGAGCAGTACTTC. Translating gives CASSVAPWDRGHEQYF.

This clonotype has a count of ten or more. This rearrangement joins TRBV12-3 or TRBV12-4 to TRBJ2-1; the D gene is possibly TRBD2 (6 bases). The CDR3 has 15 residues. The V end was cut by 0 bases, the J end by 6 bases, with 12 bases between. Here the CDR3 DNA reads TGTGCCAGCAGTTTAGCCCTGACTAGTCTCAATGAGCAGTTCTTC. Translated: CASSLALTSLNEQFF.

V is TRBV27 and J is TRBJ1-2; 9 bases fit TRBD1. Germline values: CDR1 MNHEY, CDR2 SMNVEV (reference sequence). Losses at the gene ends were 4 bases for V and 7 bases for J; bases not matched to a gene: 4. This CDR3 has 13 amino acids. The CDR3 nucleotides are TGTGCCAGCAGTTCCACAGGGGGCTTTGGCTACACCTTC. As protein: CASSSTGGFGYTF.

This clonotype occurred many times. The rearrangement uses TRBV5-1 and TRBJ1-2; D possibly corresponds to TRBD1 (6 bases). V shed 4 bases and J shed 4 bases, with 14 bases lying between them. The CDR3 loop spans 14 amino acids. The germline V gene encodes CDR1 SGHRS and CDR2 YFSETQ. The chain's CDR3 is CASSPKQGGYGYTF. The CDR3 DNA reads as TGCGCCAGCAGCCCGAAACAGGGTGGCTATGGCTACACCTTC. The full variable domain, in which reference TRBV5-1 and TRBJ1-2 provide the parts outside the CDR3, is KAGVTQTPRYLIKTRGQQVTLSCSPISGHRSVSWYQQTPGQGLQFLFEYFSETQRNKGNFPGRFSGRQFSNSRSEMNVSTLELGDSALYLCASSPKQGGYGYTFGSGTRLTVV.

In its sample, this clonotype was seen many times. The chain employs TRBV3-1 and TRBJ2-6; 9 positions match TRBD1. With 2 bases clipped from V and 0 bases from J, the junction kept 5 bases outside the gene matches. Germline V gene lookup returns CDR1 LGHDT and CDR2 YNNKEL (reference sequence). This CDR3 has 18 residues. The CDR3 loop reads CASSQPGQGFSGANVLTF. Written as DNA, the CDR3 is TGTGCCAGCAGCCAACCGGGACAGGGTTTCTCTGGGGCCAACGTCCTGACTTTC.

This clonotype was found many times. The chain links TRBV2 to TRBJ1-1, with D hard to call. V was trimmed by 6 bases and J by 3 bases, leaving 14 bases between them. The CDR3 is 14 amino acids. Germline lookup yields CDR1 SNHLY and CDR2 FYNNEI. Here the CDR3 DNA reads TGTGCCAGCAGACGCCTTAAATGGGACACTGAAGCTTTCTTT. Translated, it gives CASRRLKWDTEAFF.

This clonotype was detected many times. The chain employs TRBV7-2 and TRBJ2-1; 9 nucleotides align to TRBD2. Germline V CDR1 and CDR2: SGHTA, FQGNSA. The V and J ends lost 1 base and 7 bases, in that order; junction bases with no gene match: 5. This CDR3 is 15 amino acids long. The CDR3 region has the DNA TGTGCCAGCAGCTTAGTAGGGCTAGCGGGGAATGAGCAGTTCTTC. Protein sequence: CASSLVGLAGNEQFF.

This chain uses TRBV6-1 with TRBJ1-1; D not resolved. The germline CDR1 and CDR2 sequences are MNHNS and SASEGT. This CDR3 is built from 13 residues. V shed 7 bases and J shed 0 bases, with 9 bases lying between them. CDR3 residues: CASKLTLNTEAFF. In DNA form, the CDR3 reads TGTGCCAGCAAATTGACACTGAACACTGAAGCTTTCTTT.

CDR3: CASSGRQGRTEAFF. The CDR3 DNA sequence: TGTGCCAGCAGCGGCCGACAGGGGCGCACTGAAGCTTTCTTT. The chain uses TRBV7-2 and TRBJ1-1, with 8 positions matching TRBD1. With 5 bases clipped from V and 4 bases from J, the junction kept 6 bases outside the gene matches. CDR1 is SGHTA and CDR2 is FQGNSA in the germline V gene. The CDR3 spans 14 residues.

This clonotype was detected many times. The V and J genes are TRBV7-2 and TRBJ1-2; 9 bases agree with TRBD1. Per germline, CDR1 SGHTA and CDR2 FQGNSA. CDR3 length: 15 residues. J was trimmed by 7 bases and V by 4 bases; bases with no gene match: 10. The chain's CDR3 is CASSSMTGGSFGYTF. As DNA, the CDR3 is TGTGCCAGCAGCTCCATGACAGGGGGAAGTTTTGGCTACACCTTC.

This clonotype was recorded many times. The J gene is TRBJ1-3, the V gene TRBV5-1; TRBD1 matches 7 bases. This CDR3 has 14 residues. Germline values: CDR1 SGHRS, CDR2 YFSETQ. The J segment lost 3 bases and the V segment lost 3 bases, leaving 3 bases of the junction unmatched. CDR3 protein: CASSSGQNGNTIYF. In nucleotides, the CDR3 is TGCGCCAGCAGCTCGGGACAGAATGGAAACACCATATATTTT.

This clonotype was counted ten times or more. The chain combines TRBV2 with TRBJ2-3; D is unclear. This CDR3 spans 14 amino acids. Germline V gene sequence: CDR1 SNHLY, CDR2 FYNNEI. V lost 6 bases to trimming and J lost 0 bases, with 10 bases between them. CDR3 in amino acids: CASRAGISTDTQYF. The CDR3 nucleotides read TGTGCCAGCAGAGCAGGAATTAGCACAGATACGCAGTATTTT.

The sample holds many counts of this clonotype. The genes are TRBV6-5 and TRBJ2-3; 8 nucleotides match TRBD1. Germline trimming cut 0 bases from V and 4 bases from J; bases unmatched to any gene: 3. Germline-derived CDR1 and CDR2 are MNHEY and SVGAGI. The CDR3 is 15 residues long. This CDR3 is CASSYSQGAADTQYF. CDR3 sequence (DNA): TGTGCCAGCAGTTACTCCCAGGGGGCGGCAGATACGCAGTATTTT.

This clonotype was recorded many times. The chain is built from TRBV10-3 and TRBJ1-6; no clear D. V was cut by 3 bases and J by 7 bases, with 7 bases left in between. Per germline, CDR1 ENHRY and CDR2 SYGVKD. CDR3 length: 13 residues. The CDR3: CAISERLNSPLHF. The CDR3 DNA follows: TGTGCCATCAGTGAAAGACTAAATTCACCCCTCCACTTT.

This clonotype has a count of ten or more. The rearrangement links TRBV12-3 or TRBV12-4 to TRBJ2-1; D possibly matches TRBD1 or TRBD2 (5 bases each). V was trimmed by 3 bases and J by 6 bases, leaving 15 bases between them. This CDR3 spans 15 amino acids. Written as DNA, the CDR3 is TGTGCCAGCAGTTTGGGGACCGGTCGGGTCAATGAGCAGTTCTTC. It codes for CASSLGTGRVNEQFF.

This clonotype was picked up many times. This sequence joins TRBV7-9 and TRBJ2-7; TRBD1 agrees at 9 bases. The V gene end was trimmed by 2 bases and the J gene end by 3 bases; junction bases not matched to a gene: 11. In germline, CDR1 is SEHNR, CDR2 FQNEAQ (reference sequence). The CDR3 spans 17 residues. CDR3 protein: CASSLPIGQGSFYEQYF. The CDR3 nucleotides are TGTGCCAGCAGCTTACCGATAGGACAGGGGAGTTTCTACGAGCAGTACTTC.

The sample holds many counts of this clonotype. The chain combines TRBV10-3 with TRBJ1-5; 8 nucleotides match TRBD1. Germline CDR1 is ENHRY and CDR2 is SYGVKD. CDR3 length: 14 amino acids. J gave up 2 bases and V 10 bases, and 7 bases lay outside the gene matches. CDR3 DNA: TGTGCCACCGCGGGACAGGTCGGCAATCAGCCCCAGCATTTT. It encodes CATAGQVGNQPQHF.